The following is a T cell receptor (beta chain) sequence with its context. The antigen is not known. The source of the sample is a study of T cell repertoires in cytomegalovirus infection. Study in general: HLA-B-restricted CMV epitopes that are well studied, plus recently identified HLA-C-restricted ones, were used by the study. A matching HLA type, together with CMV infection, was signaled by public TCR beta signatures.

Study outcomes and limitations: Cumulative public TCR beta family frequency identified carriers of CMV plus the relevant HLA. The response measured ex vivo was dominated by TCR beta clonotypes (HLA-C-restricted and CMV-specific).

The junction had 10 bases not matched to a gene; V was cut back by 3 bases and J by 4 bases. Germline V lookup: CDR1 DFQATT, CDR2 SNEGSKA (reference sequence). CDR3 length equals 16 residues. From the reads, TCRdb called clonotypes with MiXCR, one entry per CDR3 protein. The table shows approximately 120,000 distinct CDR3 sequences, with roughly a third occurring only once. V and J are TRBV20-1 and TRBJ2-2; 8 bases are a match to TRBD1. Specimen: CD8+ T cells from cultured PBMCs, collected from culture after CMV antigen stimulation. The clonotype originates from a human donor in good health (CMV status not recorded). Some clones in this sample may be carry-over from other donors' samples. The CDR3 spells CSARTPQGVGTGELFF. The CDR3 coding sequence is TGCAGTGCTAGGACCCCACAGGGGGTAGGCACCGGGGAGCTGTTTTTT.